The next 32 T cell receptor beta chains were all read from a single sample in a study of response to subunit inactivated influenza vaccine. TCRdb analysed the RT-PCR reads with MiXCR anew, one entry per CDR3 protein. This sample has 550,000 to 800,000 distinct CDR3 sequences; 15% to 18% occur once, and the top ten carry roughly 10%. The material sequenced was PBMCs from blood, taken approximately 13 days after vaccination. The source is a man between 50 and 59 years old who received an inactivated influenza vaccine.

This chain joins TRBV7-6 and TRBJ1-5; 8 bases align to TRBD1. This CDR3 contains 15 residues. Germline CDR1 SGHVS, CDR2 FNYEAQ. The trim removed 1 base at V and 6 bases at J, leaving 5 bases unmatched. CDR3 amino acids: CASSLGTGTGQPQHF. CDR3 in DNA: TGTGCCAGCAGCTTAGGGACAGGGACGGGTCAGCCCCAGCATTTT.

This chain joins TRBV5-1 and TRBJ2-1; 9 bases agree with TRBD1. The CDR3 contains 16 residues. The V and J ends lost 5 bases and 0 bases, in that order; junction bases with no gene match: 6. CDR1 is SGHRS, CDR2 YFSETQ, per germline. CDR3 amino acids: CASRKQGASSYNEQFF. CDR3 DNA: TGCGCCAGCAGAAAACAGGGGGCTAGCTCCTACAATGAGCAGTTCTTC.

This clonotype came up many times. This chain links TRBV6-1 with TRBJ1-1, with D tentatively TRBD1 (5 bases). This CDR3 has 13 amino acids. Trimming pared 8 bases from V and 4 bases from J, leaving 14 bases between. From germline, CDR1 is MNHNS and CDR2 SASEGT. The CDR3 protein is CASHGAGGTEAFF. In nucleotides, the CDR3 is TGTGCCAGCCATGGAGCGGGGGGCACTGAAGCTTTCTTT.

The sample holds a few counts of this clonotype. The V gene is TRBV6-5, the J gene TRBJ2-7; possibly TRBD2 for D (6 bases). The CDR3 contains 15 residues. Germline CDR1 MNHEY, CDR2 SVGAGI. Trimming took off 2 bases at V and 1 base at J, with 12 bases between the two ends. CDR3: CASSYGGTASYEQYF. The CDR3 DNA sequence: TGTGCCAGCAGTTACGGCGGGACGGCATCCTACGAGCAGTACTTC.

Written as DNA, the CDR3 is TGTGCCAGCAGCCTCACTTCCCCCGGACAGTACTCTGGAAACACCATATATTTT. Its protein product is CASSLTSPGQYSGNTIYF. The chain has TRBV4-2 and TRBJ1-3; a possible D gene is TRBD1 (6 bases). Germline assignment: CDR1 LGHNA and CDR2 YNFKEQ. The CDR3 runs to 18 residues. V was pared by 4 bases and J by 0 bases, with 19 bases between.

A few counts support this clonotype. The rearrangement joins TRBV6-2 or TRBV6-3 to TRBJ2-7; D gene ambiguous. Looked up from germline, CDR1 is MNHEY and CDR2 is SVGEGT. The ends were cut back, 6 bases at V and 1 base at J, with 16 bases in the middle. The CDR3 runs to 15 residues. In nucleotides, the CDR3 is TGTGCCAGCAGCCTCTCCTTATGGGGATCCTACGAGCAGTACTTC. Translated: CASSLSLWGSYEQYF.

This clonotype was counted many times. This rearrangement joins TRBV12-3 or TRBV12-4 to TRBJ2-5, with D unclear. The length of the CDR3 is 14 residues. The V and J ends lost 2 bases and 1 base respectively, with 8 bases between them. DNA of the CDR3: TGTGCCAGCAGTTTAATCGCCCTCCAAGAGACCCAGTACTTC. This translates into CASSLIALQETQYF.

This clonotype was counted between two and nine times. This chain connects TRBV20-1 to TRBJ2-5; 10 bases map to TRBD2. CDR1 is DFQATT and CDR2 is SNEGSKA in the germline V gene (reference sequence). The CDR3 loop spans 13 amino acids. Trimming removed 7 bases from V and 5 bases from J; junction bases left unmatched: 7. The CDR3 loop is CSVKREGRETQYF. The CDR3 nucleotides are TGCAGTGTCAAGCGGGAGGGCCGTGAGACCCAGTACTTC.

The chain joins TRBV6-2 or TRBV6-3 to TRBJ2-2; D remains ambiguous. This CDR3 is built from 14 residues. V was cut by 7 bases and J by 5 bases, with 14 bases left in between. CDR1 and CDR2 from the germline V gene are MNHEY and SVGEGT. The CDR3 DNA reads TGTGCCAGCATCCAGAGGAAGTGGACCGGGGAGCTGTTTTTT. Residues: CASIQRKWTGELFF.

This chain links TRBV20-1 with TRBJ2-7; D might be TRBD2 (5 bases). CDR3 length: 14 amino acids. The ends were cut back, 6 bases at V and 0 bases at J, with 15 bases in the middle. From germline, CDR1 is DFQATT and CDR2 SNEGSKA (reference sequence). CDR3 nucleotide sequence: TGCAGTGCCCAAGCCGGAGGCCGCTCCTACGAGCAGTACTTC. Its translation: CSAQAGGRSYEQYF.

This clonotype was detected only a few times. The chain is built from TRBV12-3 or TRBV12-4 and TRBJ2-3; 10 bases align to TRBD1. With V trimmed by 2 bases and J by 0 bases, 2 bases remained unmatched. The CDR3 has 16 residues. CDR3: CASSLRQGASTDTQYF. The DNA of the CDR3 is TGTGCCAGCAGTTTAAGACAGGGGGCGAGCACAGATACGCAGTATTTT.

This clonotype was seen once. The rearrangement uses TRBV5-1 and TRBJ2-7; no firm D call. CDR3 length: 15 residues. Trimming removed 4 bases at V and 6 bases at J, with 20 bases between. CDR1 and CDR2 from the germline V gene are SGHRS and YFSETQ. CDR3 region: CASSPPGGPRAEQYF. As DNA, the CDR3 is TGCGCCAGCAGCCCCCCGGGCGGCCCCCGGGCCGAGCAGTACTTC.

The chain is built from TRBV29-1 and TRBJ2-4; 8 bases fit TRBD1. The CDR3 spans 12 residues. CDR1 is SQVTM, CDR2 ANQGSEA, per germline. With V trimmed by 7 bases and J by 2 bases, 1 base remained unmatched. CDR3 in amino acids: CSGTGSKNIQYF. For the CDR3, the DNA is TGCAGCGGGACAGGGTCCAAAAACATTCAGTACTTC.

The chain is built from TRBV7-2 and TRBJ2-7; possibly TRBD1 for D (6 bases). In germline, CDR1 is SGHTA, CDR2 FQGNSA. The CDR3 covers 14 residues. Trimming cost V 5 bases and J 3 bases, with 14 bases left between them. The CDR3 loop is CASSTQTGYYEQYF. The CDR3 DNA reads as TGTGCCAGCAGCACCCAGACAGGCTACTACGAGCAGTACTTC. Full variable domain (remainder filled in from reference TRBV7-2 and TRBJ2-7): GAGVSQSPSNKVTEKGKDVELRCDPISGHTALYWYRQSLGQGLEFLIYFQGNSAPDKSGLPSDRFSAERTGGSVSTLTIQRTQQEDSAVYLCASSTQTGYYEQYFGPGTRLTVT.

This clonotype showed up just a few times. This rearrangement joins TRBV7-9 to TRBJ2-1, with D perhaps matching TRBD1 or TRBD2 (5 bases each). Germline CDR1 and CDR2: SEHNR and FQNEAQ (reference sequence). The CDR3 runs to 14 residues. Trimming shortened V by 2 bases and J by 8 bases, and 13 bases separated the two germline ends. The CDR3: CASSLMGTGDEQFF. The CDR3 region has the DNA TGTGCCAGCAGCTTAATGGGGACCGGCGATGAGCAGTTCTTC.

This clonotype has a handful of counts. The genes are TRBV28 and TRBJ2-1, with 12 bases that match TRBD2. V shed 3 bases and J 14 bases; nucleotides not matched to a gene: 14. This CDR3 is built from 16 residues. Per the germline V gene, CDR1 is MDHEN and CDR2 is SYDVKM. In DNA, the CDR3 is TGTGCCAGCAGTTTGTCAACTAGCGGGGGGCTCGGGAAGAAGTTCTTC. It is translated as CASSLSTSGGLGKKFF.

The chain links TRBV4-2 to TRBJ2-1; D gene uncertain. CDR1 LGHNA and CDR2 YNFKEQ come from the germline V gene. Deletions cut 4 bases from V and 7 bases from J, with 8 bases between. The CDR3 extends over 12 amino acids. CDR3 protein: CASSLHQNEQFF. The CDR3 DNA reads as TGTGCCAGCAGCCTCCATCAGAATGAGCAGTTCTTC.

The chain carries TRBV18 and TRBJ1-6; D gene ambiguous. Germline CDR1 is KGHSH and CDR2 is LQKENI. CDR3 length equals 16 residues. V gave up 4 bases and J gave up 9 bases, with 19 bases separating them. The DNA of the CDR3 is TGTGCCAGCTCACAGTCTCCAGTTGACATGAGTTCACCCCTCCACTTT. It is translated as CASSQSPVDMSSPLHF.

This clonotype was detected a few times. This chain uses TRBV5-1 with TRBJ2-1; 8 bases line up with TRBD2. The CDR3 loop spans 14 amino acids. Germline values: CDR1 SGHRS, CDR2 YFSETQ. The V and J ends lost 6 bases and 3 bases, in that order; junction bases with no gene match: 5. CDR3: CASNERERYNEQFF. The CDR3 DNA reads TGCGCCAGCAATGAGCGGGAGCGCTACAATGAGCAGTTCTTC.

J is TRBJ2-1 and V is TRBV28; 8 nucleotides align to TRBD2. In germline, CDR1 is MDHEN, CDR2 SYDVKM. The CDR3 covers 15 residues. Trimming at V came to 0 bases and at J to 3 bases, leaving 1 base not matched to a gene. In nucleotides, the CDR3 is TGTGCCAGCAGTTTATGGCGGGGGGTCTACAATGAGCAGTTCTTC. Translating gives CASSLWRGVYNEQFF.

This clonotype was counted only a few times. J is TRBJ1-1 and V is TRBV4-1; D unclear. CDR1 and CDR2 from the germline V gene are MGHRA and YSYEKL. The CDR3 is 16 residues long. V lost 1 base and J lost 2, with 14 bases in between. The CDR3 reads CASSQVSPPDNTEAFF. For the CDR3, the DNA is TGCGCCAGCAGCCAAGTGTCCCCGCCCGATAACACTGAAGCTTTCTTT.

This clonotype turned up a few times. V gene TRBV7-2 combines with J gene TRBJ2-7; no reliable D call. The V and J ends lost 6 bases and 0 bases respectively, with 15 bases between them. This CDR3 contains 15 residues. Germline assignment: CDR1 SGHTA and CDR2 FQGNSA. CDR3 nucleotides: TGTGCCAGCAGTAGAGGCTGGGGTCCCTCCTACGAGCAGTACTTC. It translates to CASSRGWGPSYEQYF.

This clonotype came up a few times. The chain joins TRBV4-2 to TRBJ2-1; D possibly corresponds to TRBD2 (5 bases). V lost 1 base, J lost 2 bases, and 9 bases lay in between. CDR3 length: 15 amino acids. Germline V gives CDR1 LGHNA, CDR2 YNFKEQ. The CDR3 region has the DNA TGTGCCAGCAGCCAAGGTAGCGTAGCCTACAATGAGCAGTTCTTC. Encoded protein: CASSQGSVAYNEQFF.

The rearrangement links TRBV12-3 or TRBV12-4 to TRBJ1-3; D is ambiguous. Trimming shortened V by 4 bases and J by 4 bases, and 8 bases separated the two germline ends. The CDR3 extends over 13 amino acids. CDR3 DNA: TGTGCCAGCAGTTCTTTTCGGGGAAACACCATATATTTT. Translation gives CASSSFRGNTIYF.

There are a few counts of this clonotype. V usage is TRBV20-1 and J usage is TRBJ2-7, with 10 bases aligning to TRBD1. The CDR3 consists of 16 residues. The germline V gene encodes CDR1 DFQATT and CDR2 SNEGSKA (reference sequence). Trimming removed 5 bases from V and 4 bases from J; junction bases left unmatched: 14. The CDR3 reads CSAVQAGTGALYEQYF. The CDR3 bases are TGCAGTGCTGTACAAGCCGGGACAGGGGCCCTTTACGAGCAGTACTTC.

Only a few counts were recorded for this clonotype. V is TRBV29-1 and J is TRBJ1-2, with 9 bases matching TRBD1. This CDR3 has 11 amino acids. Germline-derived CDR1 and CDR2 are SQVTM and ANQGSEA. With 5 bases clipped from V and 8 bases from J, the junction kept 3 bases outside the gene matches. The CDR3 protein is CSVRTGEGYTF. The DNA of the CDR3 is TGCAGCGTTAGGACAGGGGAAGGCTACACCTTC.

This clonotype was seen a handful of times. The chain employs TRBV20-1 and TRBJ1-5; 10 bases line up with TRBD1. Unmatched junction bases numbered 9, after V lost 1 base and J lost 6 bases. The CDR3 loop spans 16 amino acids. The germline V gene has CDR1 DFQATT and CDR2 SNEGSKA (reference sequence). CDR3 in amino acids: CSARGLRTGGGQPQHF. DNA for the CDR3: TGCAGTGCTAGAGGGCTCAGGACAGGGGGTGGTCAGCCCCAGCATTTT.

The V gene is TRBV3-1, the J gene TRBJ2-7, with a tentative D call TRBD1 (5 bases). V lost 6 bases to trimming and J lost 3 bases, with 15 bases between them. There are 14 residues in the CDR3. The germline V gene encodes CDR1 LGHDT and CDR2 YNNKEL (reference sequence). CDR3 nucleotides: TGTGCCAGCAGTCGGACAAGGGCAGGCTACGAGCAGTACTTC. Its translation: CASSRTRAGYEQYF.

This clonotype was counted a few times. The rearrangement uses TRBV20-1 and TRBJ1-1; 8 bases match TRBD1. V gave up 0 bases and J gave up 6 bases; unmatched junction bases: 12. Germline CDR1 DFQATT, CDR2 SNEGSKA (reference sequence). The CDR3 is made up of 16 amino acids. The CDR3 protein is CSARDLPRQGASEAFF. CDR3 nucleotide sequence: TGCAGTGCTAGAGATCTGCCTAGGCAGGGGGCATCTGAAGCTTTCTTT.

This clonotype was detected a few times. Here the CDR3 reads CASRLGHFPYGYTF. CDR3 sequence (DNA): TGTGCAAGTCGCTTAGGGCACTTCCCCTATGGCTACACCTTC. V usage is TRBV12-2 and J usage is TRBJ1-2. TRBV12-2 is a pseudogene. The CDR3 has 14 residues.

The genes are TRBV3-1 and TRBJ2-2; D may be TRBD1 (6 bases). This CDR3 region has 15 residues. Per germline, CDR1 LGHDT and CDR2 YNNKEL (reference sequence). Trimming shortened V by 10 bases and J by 0 bases, and 15 bases separated the two germline ends. CDR3 nucleotide sequence: TGTGCCAACTGGACAGCCTACTCGAACACCGGGGAGCTGTTTTTT. Residues: CANWTAYSNTGELFF.

The genes are TRBV7-8 and TRBJ1-2, with D unclear. Trimming left V 2 bases short and J 4 bases short, with 8 bases between. The length of the CDR3 is 13 residues. Germline CDR1 and CDR2: SGHVS and FQNEAQ. The CDR3 spells CASSLSTLYGYTF. The CDR3 coding sequence is TGTGCCAGCAGCTTAAGCACACTCTATGGCTACACCTTC.